What follows is one T cell receptor (beta chain) and its context. Its matching antigen is unknown. PCR involved 60 Vbeta and 13 Jbeta primers. Here immunoSEQ multiplex PCR was the method, and the copy in TCRdb shows in-frame clones only, minus some. The sample gives about 120,000 clones, 80% of which show up once; around 9.5% is in the top ten. This sample is part of a study of cytomegalovirus exposure and HLA in healthy donors. This CDR3 comprises 17 residues. Findings and limits, study-wide: Being productive about 90% or about 30% of the time was typical of most TCR beta V segments in an earlier analysis. The authors reported that TCR beta sequences could predict HLA-A and HLA-B alleles. These predictions were accurate for most subjects in the first cohort.

This chain links TRBV21-1 with TRBJ2-7; TRBD1, the table's D call, lacks a check against the DNA. TRBV21-1 is reported as a pseudogene. The sequenced sample consisted of PBMCs. The TCR comes from a female donor in good health and CMV-seropositive. The CDR3 nucleotides read TGTGCCAGCAGCAAGGATTCCGAAACAGGGAGAGGCTACGAGCAGTACTTC. As protein: CASSKDSETGRGYEQYF.